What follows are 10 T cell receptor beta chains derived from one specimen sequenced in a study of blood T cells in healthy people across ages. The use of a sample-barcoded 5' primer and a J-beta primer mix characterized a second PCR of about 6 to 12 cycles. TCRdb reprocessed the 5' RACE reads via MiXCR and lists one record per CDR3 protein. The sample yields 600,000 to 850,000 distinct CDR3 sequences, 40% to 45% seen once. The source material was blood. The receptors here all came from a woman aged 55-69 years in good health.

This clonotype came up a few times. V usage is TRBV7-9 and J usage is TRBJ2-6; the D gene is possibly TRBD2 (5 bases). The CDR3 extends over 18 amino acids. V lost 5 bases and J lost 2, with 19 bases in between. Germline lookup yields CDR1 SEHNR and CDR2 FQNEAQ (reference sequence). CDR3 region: CASSREIRNSAGANVLTF. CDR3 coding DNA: TGTGCCAGCAGCAGGGAGATACGGAATTCGGCTGGGGCCAACGTCCTGACTTTC.

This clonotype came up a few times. The CDR3 region is CASSLESRRDPSEQYF. For the CDR3, the DNA is TGTGCCAGCAGCTTGGAAAGTAGGCGGGATCCGTCCGAGCAGTACTTC. The chain has TRBV5-6 and TRBJ2-7, with D possibly TRBD2 on 6 matching bases. CDR1 and CDR2 from the germline V gene are SGHDT and YYEEEE. V lost 0 bases and J 6 bases, leaving 19 bases between the germline ends. This CDR3 has 16 amino acids.

This chain's CDR3 is CASNKDTDTQYF. The CDR3 nucleotides read TGTGCCAGCAATAAGGACACAGATACGCAGTATTTT. This chain uses TRBV6-1 with TRBJ2-3; the D is unclear. V was pared by 7 bases and J by 2 bases, with 7 bases between. Germline assignment: CDR1 MNHNS and CDR2 SASEGT. The CDR3 spans 12 residues.

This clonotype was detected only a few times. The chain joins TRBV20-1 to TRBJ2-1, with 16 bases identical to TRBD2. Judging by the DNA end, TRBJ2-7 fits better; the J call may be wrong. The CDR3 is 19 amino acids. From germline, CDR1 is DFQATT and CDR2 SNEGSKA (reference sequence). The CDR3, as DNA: TGCAGTGCTAGATCCTTGGGACTAGCGGGAGGGAGCTCCTACAATGAGCAGTACTTC. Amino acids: CSARSLGLAGGSSYNEQYF.

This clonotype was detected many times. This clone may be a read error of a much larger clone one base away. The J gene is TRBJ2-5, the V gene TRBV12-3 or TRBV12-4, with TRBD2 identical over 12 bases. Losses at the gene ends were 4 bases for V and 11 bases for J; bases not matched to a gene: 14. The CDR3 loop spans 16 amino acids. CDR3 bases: TGTGCCAGCAGTTCAGGGACTAGCGGGCCAGTCGGTGAGCAGTACTTC. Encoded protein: CASSSGTSGPVGEQYF.

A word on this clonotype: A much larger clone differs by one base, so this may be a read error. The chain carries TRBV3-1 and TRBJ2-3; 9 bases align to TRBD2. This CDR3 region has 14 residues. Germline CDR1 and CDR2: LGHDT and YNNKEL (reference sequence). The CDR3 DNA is TGTGCCAGCGGCCAAGCGGGACTAGCCGATACGCAGTATTTT. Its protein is CASGQAGLADTQYF.

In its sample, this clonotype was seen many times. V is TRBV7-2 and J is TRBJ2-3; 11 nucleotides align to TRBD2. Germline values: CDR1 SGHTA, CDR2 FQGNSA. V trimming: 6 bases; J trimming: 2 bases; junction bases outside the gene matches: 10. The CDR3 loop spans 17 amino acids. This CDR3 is CASRQLAGAFLTDTQYF. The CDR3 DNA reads TGTGCCAGCAGACAACTAGCGGGAGCCTTTCTCACAGATACGCAGTATTTT.

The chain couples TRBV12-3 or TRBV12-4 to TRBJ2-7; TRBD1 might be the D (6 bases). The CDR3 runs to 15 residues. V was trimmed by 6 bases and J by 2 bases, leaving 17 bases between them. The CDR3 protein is CASRDSGTRTYEQYF. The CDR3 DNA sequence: TGTGCCAGCAGGGACTCCGGGACACGAACCTACGAGCAGTACTTC.

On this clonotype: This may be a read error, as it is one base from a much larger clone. The CDR3 loop is CASTPPGASYNEQYF. CDR3 bases: TGTGCCAGCACCCCCCCGGGAGCTTCCTACAATGAGCAGTACTTC. The genes are TRBV13 and TRBJ2-1, with D tentatively TRBD2 (6 bases). The tail of the sequence fits TRBJ2-7 better, so the J call may be wrong. CDR3 length equals 15 residues. Germline CDR1 and CDR2: PRHDT and FYEKMQ (reference sequence).

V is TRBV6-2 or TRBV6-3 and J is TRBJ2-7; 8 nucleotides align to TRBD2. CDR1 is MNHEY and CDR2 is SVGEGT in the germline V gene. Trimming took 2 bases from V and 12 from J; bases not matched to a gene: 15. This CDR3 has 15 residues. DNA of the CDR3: TGTGCCAGCAGTTACACGGCGGGGGGTAGGGAGACCCTGTACTTC. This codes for CASSYTAGGRETLYF.